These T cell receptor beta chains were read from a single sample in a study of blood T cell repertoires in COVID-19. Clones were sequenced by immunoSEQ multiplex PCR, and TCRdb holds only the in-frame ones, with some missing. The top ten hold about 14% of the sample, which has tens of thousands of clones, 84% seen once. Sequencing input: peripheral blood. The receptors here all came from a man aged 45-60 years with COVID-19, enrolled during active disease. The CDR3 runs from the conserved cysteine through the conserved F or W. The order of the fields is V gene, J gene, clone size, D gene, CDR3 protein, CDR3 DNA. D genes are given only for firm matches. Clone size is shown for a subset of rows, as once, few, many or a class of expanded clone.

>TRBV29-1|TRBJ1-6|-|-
CSVRVNRNNSPLHF
TGCAGCGTTAGAGTCAACCGTAATAATTCACCCCTCCACTTT
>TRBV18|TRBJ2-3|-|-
CASSPRRNGVTDTQYF
TGTGCCAGCTCACCGAGACGGAACGGGGTCACAGATACGCAGTATTTT
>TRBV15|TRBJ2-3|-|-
CATSREVQRTDTQYF
TGTGCCACCAGCAGAGAGGTACAGCGCACAGATACGCAGTATTTT
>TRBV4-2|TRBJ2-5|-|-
CASSQVSGQETQYF
TGTGCCAGCAGCCAAGTGAGCGGGCAAGAGACCCAGTACTTC
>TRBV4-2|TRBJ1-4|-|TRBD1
CASSQVGGTGNEKLFF
TGTGCCAGCAGCCAAGTAGGGGGGACAGGAAATGAAAAACTGTTTTTT
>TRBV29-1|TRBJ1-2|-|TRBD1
CSRSRKQGQENYGYTF
TGCAGCCGGAGTAGAAAACAGGGACAGGAGAACTATGGCTACACCTTC
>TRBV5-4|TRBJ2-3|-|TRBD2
CASSLANPSGGTDTQYF
TGTGCCAGCAGCTTGGCCAATCCTAGCGGGGGCACAGATACGCAGTATTTT
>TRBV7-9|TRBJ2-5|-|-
CASSLGWAPLQETQYF
TGTGCCAGCAGCTTAGGGTGGGCACCGCTCCAAGAGACCCAGTACTTC
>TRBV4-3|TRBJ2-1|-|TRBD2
CASSQGFLAGVSYNEQFF
TGCGCCAGCAGCCAAGGTTTTCTAGCGGGGGTCTCCTACAATGAGCAGTTCTTC
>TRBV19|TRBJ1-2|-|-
CASSIPRQVARYGYTF
TGTGCCAGTAGTATCCCTCGACAGGTTGCTCGCTATGGCTACACCTTC
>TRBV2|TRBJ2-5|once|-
CASSDWRGWDQETQYF
TGTGCCAGCAGTGATTGGAGGGGTTGGGACCAAGAGACCCAGTACTTC
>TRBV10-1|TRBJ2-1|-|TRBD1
CASSGPGQGDPNEQFF
TGCGCCAGCAGTGGACCGGGACAGGGGGATCCCAATGAGCAGTTCTTC
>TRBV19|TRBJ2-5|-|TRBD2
CASSIGLAPGTQYF
TGTGCCAGTAGTATCGGACTAGCGCCAGGGACCCAGTACTTC
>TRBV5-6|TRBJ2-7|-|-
CASRETGHSYEQYF
TGTGCCAGCAGGGAAACAGGGCACTCCTACGAGCAGTACTTC
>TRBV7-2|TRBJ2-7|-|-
CASSPIRSYEQYF
TGTGCCAGCAGCCCCATCCGGTCCTACGAGCAGTACTTC
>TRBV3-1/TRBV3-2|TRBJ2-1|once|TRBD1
CASSQGDRVGSEQFF
TGTGCCAGCAGCCAAGGGGACAGGGTTGGTAGTGAGCAGTTCTTC
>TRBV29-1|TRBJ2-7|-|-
CSARSLGEQYF
TGCAGCGCCCGGTCCCTTGGCGAGCAGTACTTC
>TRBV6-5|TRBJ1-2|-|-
CASTAGTFGYTF
TGTGCCAGCACCGCCGGGACATTCGGCTACACCTTC
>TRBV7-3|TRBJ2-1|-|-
CASSLTPTGHNYNEQFF
TGTGCCAGCAGCTTGACTCCCACGGGACACAACTACAATGAGCAGTTCTTC
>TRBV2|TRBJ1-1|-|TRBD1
CASRGADRVGTEAFF
TGTGCCAGCAGAGGAGCGGACAGGGTCGGCACTGAAGCTTTCTTT
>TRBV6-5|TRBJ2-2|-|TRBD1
CASGRTGGYIGELFF
TGTGCCAGCGGAAGGACAGGGGGATATATCGGGGAGCTGTTTTTT
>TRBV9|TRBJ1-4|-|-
CASSVGGHSNEKLFF
TGTGCCAGCAGCGTAGGGGGACACTCAAATGAAAAACTGTTTTTT
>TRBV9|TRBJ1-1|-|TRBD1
CASSGTGAEAFF
TGTGCCAGCAGCGGGACAGGGGCTGAAGCTTTCTTT
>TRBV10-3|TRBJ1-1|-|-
CAIGGGTEAFF
TGTGCTATAGGGGGGGGGACTGAAGCTTTCTTT
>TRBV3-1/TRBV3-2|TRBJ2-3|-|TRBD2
CASSQDTPSPGTSGGATDTQYF
TGTGCCAGCAGCCAAGATACCCCAAGTCCCGGGACTAGCGGGGGGGCGACAGATACGCAGTATTTT
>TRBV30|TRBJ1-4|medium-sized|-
CAWVGAGEKLFF
TGTGCCTGGGTAGGGGCGGGGGAAAAACTGTTTTTT
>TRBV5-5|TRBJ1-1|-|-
CASSLVRQTEAFF
TGTGCCAGCAGCTTGGTGCGGCAGACTGAAGCTTTCTTT
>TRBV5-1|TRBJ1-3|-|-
CASSIEQGTGNTIYF
TGCGCCAGCAGCATAGAACAGGGAACTGGAAACACCATATATTTT
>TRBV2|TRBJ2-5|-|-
CASSFPRLVGIGKETQYF
TGTGCCAGCAGTTTCCCGAGACTAGTGGGTATTGGTAAGGAGACCCAGTACTTC
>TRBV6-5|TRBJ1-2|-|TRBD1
CASSYGQGRGVFTF
TGTGCCAGCAGTTACGGACAGGGGAGGGGGGTATTCACCTTC
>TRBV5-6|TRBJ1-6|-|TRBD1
CASRRQGAYNSPLHF
TGTGCCAGCAGACGACAGGGGGCCTATAATTCACCCCTCCACTTT
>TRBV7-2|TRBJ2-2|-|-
CASSSQASVLAGELFF
TGTGCCAGCAGCTCCCAGGCGTCAGTATTAGCCGGGGAGCTGTTTTTT
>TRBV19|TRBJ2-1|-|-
CASSPLTEGQYNEQFF
TGTGCCAGTAGTCCCCTGACGGAGGGACAGTACAATGAGCAGTTCTTC
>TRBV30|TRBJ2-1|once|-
CAWKRAGYNEQFF
TGTGCCTGGAAGCGGGCAGGGTACAATGAGCAGTTCTTC
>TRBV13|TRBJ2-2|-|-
CASSLGLASTGELFF
TGTGCCAGCAGCTTAGGTCTAGCGTCCACCGGGGAGCTGTTTTTT
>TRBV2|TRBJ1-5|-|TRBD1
CASSLTLGTANQPQHF
TGTGCCAGCAGTCTTACCCTCGGGACAGCTAATCAGCCCCAGCATTTT
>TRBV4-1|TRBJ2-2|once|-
CASSQELYTGELFF
TGCGCCAGCAGCCAAGAACTTTACACCGGGGAGCTGTTTTTT
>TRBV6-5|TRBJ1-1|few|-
CASSFGTQGPEAFF
TGTGCCAGCAGTTTCGGTACTCAGGGTCCTGAAGCTTTCTTT
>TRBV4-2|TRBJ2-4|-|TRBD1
CASSQGGQGQNIQYF
TGTGCCAGCAGCCAAGGGGGACAGGGGCAAAACATTCAGTACTTC
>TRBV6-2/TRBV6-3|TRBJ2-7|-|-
CASSGDSSRQRGFYEQYF
TGTGCCAGCAGTGGGGACAGTTCTCGTCAGCGGGGGTTCTACGAGCAGTACTTC
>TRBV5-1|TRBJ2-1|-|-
CASSLHRSSYNEQFF
TGCGCCAGCAGCTTGCACAGGAGTTCTTACAATGAGCAGTTCTTC
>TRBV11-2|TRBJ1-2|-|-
CASSLQGSLGYTF
TGTGCCAGCAGCTTACAGGGGAGCCTTGGCTACACCTTC
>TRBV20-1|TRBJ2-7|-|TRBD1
CSASAPGPGTGSYEQYF
TGCAGTGCTAGTGCTCCCGGCCCCGGGACAGGGTCCTACGAGCAGTACTTC
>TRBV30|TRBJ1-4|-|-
CAWSARTATNEKLFF
TGTGCCTGGAGTGCAAGGACAGCAACTAATGAAAAACTGTTTTTT
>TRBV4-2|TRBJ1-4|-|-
CASSRVPGERWTNEKLFF
TGTGCCAGCAGCCGAGTTCCGGGTGAGCGCTGGACTAATGAAAAACTGTTTTTT
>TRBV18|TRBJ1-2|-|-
CASSPATGRVFYGYTF
TGTGCCAGCTCACCGGCGACGGGAAGGGTTTTCTATGGCTACACCTTC
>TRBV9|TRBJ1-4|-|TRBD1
CASSALTGTNEKLFF
TGTGCCAGCAGCGCGTTGACAGGGACTAATGAAAAACTGTTTTTT
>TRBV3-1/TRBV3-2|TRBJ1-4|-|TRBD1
CASSQTGYNEKLFF
TGTGCCAGCAGCCAGACAGGGTATAATGAAAAACTGTTTTTT
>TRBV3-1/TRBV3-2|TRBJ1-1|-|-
CASSRHRENTEAFF
TGTGCCAGCAGCCGGCACAGGGAGAACACTGAAGCTTTCTTT
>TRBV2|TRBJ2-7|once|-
CASSGGQGYEQYF
TGTGCCAGCAGTGGGGGGCAGGGCTACGAGCAGTACTTC
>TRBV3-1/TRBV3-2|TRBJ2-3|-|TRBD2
CASRVTAGGPTDTQYF
TGTGCCAGCAGAGTAACAGCGGGGGGGCCGACAGATACGCAGTATTTT
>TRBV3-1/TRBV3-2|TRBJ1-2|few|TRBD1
CASTLQGSYGYTF
TGTGCCAGCACACTACAGGGGTCCTATGGCTACACCTTC
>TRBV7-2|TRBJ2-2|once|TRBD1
CASSPRTGGDTGELFF
TGTGCCAGCAGCCCCCGGACAGGGGGCGACACCGGGGAGCTGTTTTTT
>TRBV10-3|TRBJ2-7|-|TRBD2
CATRRGESYEQYF
TGTGCCACCAGGCGGGGGGAGTCCTACGAGCAGTACTTC